This T cell receptor beta chain emerged from a study of shared T cell receptors in the human thymus. Assay: immunoSEQ multiplex PCR; the TCRdb copy retains only in-frame clones and omits some. This sample has 650,000 to 950,000 clones; 70% to 90% occur once, and the top ten carry 0.0095% to 0.011%. This CDR3 is 16 amino acids long. In germline, CDR1 is LGHNA, CDR2 YSLEER. The V end was cut by 0 bases, the J end by 1 base, with 11 bases between. The data also belong to a second study, concerning human thymus T cells. That publication notes: The donor group consisted of healthy Finnish infants who were having corrective surgery for congenital heart defects. Resections removed during corrective heart surgery provided the thymus tissue used. Within thymic and blood repertoires, V and J gene usage appeared to be biased. Related research examined unrelated individuals and reported that their thymic repertoires overlapped highly.

The receptor's source is a girl under two years old with a congenital heart defect. The chain couples TRBV4-3 to TRBJ2-3; D is uncertain. Specimen: thymocytes. The CDR3 is CASSQDRRPRTDTQYF. DNA for the CDR3: TGCGCCAGCAGCCAAGATAGGAGACCCCGCACAGATACGCAGTATTTT.